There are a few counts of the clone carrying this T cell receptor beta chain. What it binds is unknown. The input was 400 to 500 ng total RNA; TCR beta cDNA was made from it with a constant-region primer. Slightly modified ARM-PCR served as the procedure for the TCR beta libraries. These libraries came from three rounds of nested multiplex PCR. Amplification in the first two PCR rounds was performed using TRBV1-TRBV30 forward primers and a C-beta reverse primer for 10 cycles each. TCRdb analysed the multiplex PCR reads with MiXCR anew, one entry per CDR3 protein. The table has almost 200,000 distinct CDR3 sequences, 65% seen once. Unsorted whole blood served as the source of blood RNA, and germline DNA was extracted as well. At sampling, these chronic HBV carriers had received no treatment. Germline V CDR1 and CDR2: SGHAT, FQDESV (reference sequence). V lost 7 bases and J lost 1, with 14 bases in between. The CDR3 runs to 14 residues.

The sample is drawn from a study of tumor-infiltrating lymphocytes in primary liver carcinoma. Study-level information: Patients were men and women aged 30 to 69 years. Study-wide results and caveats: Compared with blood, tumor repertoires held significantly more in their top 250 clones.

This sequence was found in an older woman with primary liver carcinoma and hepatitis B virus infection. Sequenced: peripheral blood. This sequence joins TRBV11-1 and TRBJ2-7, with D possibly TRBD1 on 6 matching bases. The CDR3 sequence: CASNIYGTSYEQYF. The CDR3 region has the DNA TGTGCCAGCAACATTTACGGGACATCCTACGAGCAGTACTTC. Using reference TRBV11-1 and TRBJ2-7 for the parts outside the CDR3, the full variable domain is EAEVAQSPRYKITEKSQAVAFWCDPISGHATLYWYRQILGQGPELLVQFQDESVVDDSQLPKDRFSAERLKGVDSTLKIQPAELGDSAMYLCASNIYGTSYEQYFGPGTRLTVT.